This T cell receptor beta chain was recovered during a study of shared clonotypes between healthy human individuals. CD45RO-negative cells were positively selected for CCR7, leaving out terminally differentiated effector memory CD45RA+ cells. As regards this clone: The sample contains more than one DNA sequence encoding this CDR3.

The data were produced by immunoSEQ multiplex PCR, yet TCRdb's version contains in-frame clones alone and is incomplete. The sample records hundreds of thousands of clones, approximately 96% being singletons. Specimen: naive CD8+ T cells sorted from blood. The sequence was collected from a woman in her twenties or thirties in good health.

The CDR3 reads CASSLGEQYF. CDR3 in DNA: TGTGCCAGCAGTTTGGGCGAGCAGTACTTC. The V call is TRBV28, the J call TRBJ2-7, with D uncertain. This CDR3 comprises 10 residues. CDR1 and CDR2 from the germline V gene are MDHEN and SYDVKM. Deletions cut 3 bases from V and 6 bases from J, with 3 bases between.